Below, 30 T cell receptor beta chains from the same sample are listed, as sequenced in a study of T cells in Graves' hyperthyroidism and ophthalmopathy. RNA transcripts served as the template for amplifying TCR beta CDR3 regions. RT-PCR in the first round (using the HTBI primer set) targeted the TCR CDR3. MiXCR was run by TCRdb on the multiplex PCR reads, yielding one entry per CDR3 protein. The table shows 270,000 or so distinct CDR3 sequences, with roughly 15% occurring only once. Sample: blood. All receptors derive from a woman in her 50s with Graves' hyperthyroidism that later progressed to Graves' ophthalmopathy.

This clonotype occurred many times. The chain uses TRBV18 and TRBJ1-1, with 8 bases aligning to TRBD1. V gave up 5 bases and J gave up 3 bases; unmatched junction bases: 8. CDR3 length: 15 residues. Looked up from germline, CDR1 is KGHSH and CDR2 is LQKENI. CDR3 sequence (DNA): TGTGCCAGCTCAGGAGAGGGACAGGCCCACACTGAAGCTTTCTTT. The encoded protein is CASSGEGQAHTEAFF. Combining the CDR3 with reference TRBV18 and TRBJ1-1 gives the whole variable domain NAGVMQNPRHLVRRRGQEARLRCSPMKGHSHVYWYRQLPEEGLKFMVYLQKENIIDESGMPKERFSAEFPKEGPSILRIQQVVRGDSAAYFCASSGEGQAHTEAFFGQGTRLTVV.

This clonotype came up many times. The genes are TRBV27 and TRBJ2-5; 10 positions agree with TRBD1. Germline CDR1 reads MNHEY; CDR2 reads SMNVEV (reference sequence). This CDR3 has 15 amino acids. Germline trimming cut 3 bases from V and 5 bases from J; bases unmatched to any gene: 6. The CDR3 coding sequence is TGTGCCAGCAGTTTTGAGACAGGGGGCTCGGAGACCCAGTACTTC. It codes for CASSFETGGSETQYF.

The chain joins TRBV11-2 to TRBJ1-1; the D is unclear. The CDR3 is 15 residues long. Looked up from germline, CDR1 is SGHAT and CDR2 is FQNNGV. Trimming removed 1 base from V and 1 base from J, with 10 bases in between. As DNA, the CDR3 is TGTGCCAGCAGCTTAGGGTCGGGCCAGAACACTGAAGCTTTCTTT. As protein: CASSLGSGQNTEAFF.

This clonotype was recorded many times. The rearrangement links TRBV24-1 to TRBJ1-5, with D hard to call. Trimming cost V 9 bases and J 1 base, with 12 bases left between them. The length of the CDR3 is 14 residues. Germline V gene lookup returns CDR1 KGHDR and CDR2 SFDVKD. The CDR3 region is CATASHGSNQPQHF. The CDR3 bases are TGTGCCACCGCCTCCCACGGGAGCAATCAGCCCCAGCATTTT.

This clonotype was counted ten times or more. This chain joins TRBV20-1 and TRBJ2-1; D gene ambiguous. The CDR3 sequence is 13 residues long. V shed 0 bases and J shed 7 bases, with 10 bases lying between them. The germline V gene has CDR1 DFQATT and CDR2 SNEGSKA (reference sequence). The CDR3 DNA reads TGCAGTGCTAGAGAGGCCAGCCTAAATGAGCAGTTCTTC. Translating gives CSAREASLNEQFF.

At least ten counts were recorded for this clonotype. The V gene is TRBV5-1, the J gene TRBJ2-1; 13 bases agree with TRBD2. Trimming took 4 bases from V and 8 from J; bases not matched to a gene: 9. Germline lookup yields CDR1 SGHRS and CDR2 YFSETQ. CDR3 length: 16 amino acids. The DNA for the CDR3 is TGCGCCAGCAGCCAGACTAGCGGGAGGACTGGAGATGAGCAGTTCTTC. Amino acid sequence: CASSQTSGRTGDEQFF.

With regard to this clonotype: A single base separates this from a much larger clone, so it may be a read error. This sequence joins TRBV2 and TRBJ1-2; D possibly corresponds to TRBD1 (5 bases). This CDR3 has 13 residues. Germline V gene data show CDR1 as SNHLY and CDR2 as FYNNEI. As DNA, the CDR3 is TGTGCCACCAGTCTACAGGCATACTATGGCTACACCTTC. This gives the protein CATSLQAYYGYTF. Combining the CDR3 with reference TRBV2 and TRBJ1-2 gives the whole variable domain EPEVTQTPSHQVTQMGQEVILRCVPISNHLYFYWYRQILGQKVEFLVSFYNNEISEKSEIFDDQFSVERPDGSNFTLKIRSTKLEDSAMYFCATSLQAYYGYTFGSGTRLTVV.

This clonotype was counted at least ten times. The J gene is TRBJ2-3, the V gene TRBV2; D ambiguous. V dropped 6 bases and J dropped 2 bases, with 0 bases sitting between them. The CDR3 consists of 10 residues. The V gene's germline CDR1 is SNHLY and CDR2 FYNNEI. The CDR3: CASSTDTQYF. The DNA for the CDR3 is TGTGCCAGCAGCACAGATACGCAGTATTTT.

This chain links TRBV20-1 with TRBJ2-2; unclear D gene. Trimming took off 4 bases at V and 3 bases at J, with 12 bases between the two ends. From germline, CDR1 is DFQATT and CDR2 SNEGSKA (reference sequence). CDR3 length: 14 residues. The CDR3 DNA reads as TGCAGTGCTAAACCTGGGTCCGACACCGGGGAGCTGTTTTTT. It translates to CSAKPGSDTGELFF.

This clonotype was detected many times. This chain links TRBV7-9 with TRBJ2-1; D not certain. Germline V CDR1 and CDR2: SEHNR, FQNEAQ (reference sequence). The CDR3 is made up of 12 amino acids. The germline V and J ends were trimmed by 6 bases and 8 bases, with 11 bases remaining between them. The CDR3: CASSPAVDEQFF. CDR3 DNA sequence: TGTGCCAGCAGTCCTGCGGTCGATGAGCAGTTCTTC.

This clonotype has a count of ten or more. The rearrangement joins TRBV30 to TRBJ1-2; TRBD1 aligns across 7 bases. The CDR3 covers 13 residues. CDR1 is GTSNPN, CDR2 SVGIG, per germline (reference sequence). V lost 3 bases and J lost 1; bases outside the gene matches: 2. CDR3 region: CAWRDRVNYGYTF. The DNA for the CDR3 is TGTGCCTGGAGAGACAGGGTTAACTATGGCTACACCTTC. Variable domain in full (rest from reference TRBV30 and TRBJ1-2): SQTIHQWPATLVQPVGSPLSLECTVEGTSNPNLYWYRQAAGRGLQLLFYSVGIGQISSEVPQNLSASRPQDRQFILSSKKLLLSDSGFYLCAWRDRVNYGYTFGSGTRLTVV.

This clonotype has ten or more counts. The chain employs TRBV3-1 and TRBJ2-3; D not resolved. The CDR3 totals 12 residues. CDR1 and CDR2 from the germline V gene are LGHDT and YNNKEL (reference sequence). The V end lost 0 bases, the J end lost 4 bases, and 2 bases lay between the germline ends. This CDR3 reads CASSQEADTQYF. The CDR3 coding sequence is TGTGCCAGCAGCCAAGAAGCAGATACGCAGTATTTT.

This clonotype occurred many times. The chain combines TRBV11-2 with TRBJ2-1; D gene uncertain. Trimming cost V 2 bases and J 0 bases, with 5 bases left between them. Germline assignment: CDR1 SGHAT and CDR2 FQNNGV. The CDR3 sequence is 14 residues long. In DNA, the CDR3 is TGTGCCAGCAGCTTATATAGCTCCTACAATGAGCAGTTCTTC. Its protein is CASSLYSSYNEQFF.

In this sample, this clonotype turned up many times. The genes are TRBV3-1 and TRBJ1-1, with 7 bases matching TRBD1. The germline V gene encodes CDR1 LGHDT and CDR2 YNNKEL (reference sequence). The CDR3 sequence is 14 residues long. With V trimmed by 1 base and J by 5 bases, 4 bases remained unmatched. CDR3 protein: CASSQVWGQTEAFF. The CDR3 nucleotides are TGTGCCAGCAGCCAAGTCTGGGGACAGACTGAAGCTTTCTTT.

This clonotype was seen at least ten times. The chain carries TRBV7-9 and TRBJ2-1, with 8 positions matching TRBD2. With 1 base clipped from V and 2 bases from J, the junction kept 4 bases outside the gene matches. The CDR3 runs to 16 residues. Germline V CDR1 and CDR2: SEHNR, FQNEAQ (reference sequence). CDR3 protein: CASSLVSGSPYNEQFF. The CDR3 nucleotides read TGTGCCAGCAGCTTAGTAAGCGGGAGCCCCTACAATGAGCAGTTCTTC.

Many counts were recorded for this clonotype. The J gene is TRBJ2-5, the V gene TRBV20-1; perhaps TRBD1 as D (5 bases). The CDR3 extends over 15 amino acids. Deletions cut 5 bases from V and 5 bases from J, with 21 bases between. Germline V gene data show CDR1 as DFQATT and CDR2 as SNEGSKA (reference sequence). CDR3 sequence: CSAPPGLAKGETQYF. The CDR3 DNA is TGCAGTGCTCCGCCTGGGTTGGCCAAGGGGGAGACCCAGTACTTC.

This clonotype was recorded at least ten times. DNA for the CDR3: TGTGCCATCCGACTAGCGGGAACCTACGAGCAGTACTTC. It translates to CAIRLAGTYEQYF. The chain recombines TRBV10-3 with TRBJ2-7; 11 bases match TRBD2. V was clipped by 8 bases and J by 2 bases; unmatched bases: 2. This CDR3 spans 13 amino acids. Germline V gene data show CDR1 as ENHRY and CDR2 as SYGVKD.

This clonotype was detected ten times or more. The rearrangement links TRBV29-1 to TRBJ1-1, with 8 positions matching TRBD1. Germline loops: CDR1 SQVTM, CDR2 ANQGSEA. The CDR3 length is 12 residues. V lost 6 bases, J lost 1 base, and 1 base stayed unmatched. CDR3 sequence reads: CSVDRENTEAFF. The CDR3 DNA sequence: TGCAGCGTGGACAGGGAGAACACTGAAGCTTTCTTT. Together with reference TRBV29-1 and TRBJ1-1, the CDR3 gives the full variable domain: SAVISQKPSRDICQRGTSLTIQCQVDSQVTMMFWYRQQPGQSLTLIATANQGSEATYESGFVIDKFPISRPNLTFSTLTVSNMSPEDSSIYLCSVDRENTEAFFGQGTRLTVV.

This clonotype was observed at least ten times. V is TRBV29-1 and J is TRBJ2-3, with D perhaps being TRBD1 or TRBD2 (5 bases each). This CDR3 contains 17 residues. V lost 1 base and J lost 2, with 19 bases in between. Germline CDR1 reads SQVTM; CDR2 reads ANQGSEA. The CDR3 DNA sequence: TGCAGCGTTGAAGGGGGTGGGGGAGCGGAGTTCACAGATACGCAGTATTTT. Amino acids: CSVEGGGGAEFTDTQYF.

In this sample, this clonotype turned up a few times. This rearrangement joins TRBV24-1 to TRBJ2-7, with TRBD1 matching over 10 bases. CDR1 is KGHDR, CDR2 SFDVKD, per germline. This CDR3 spans 16 amino acids. With V trimmed by 5 bases and J by 6 bases, 12 bases remained unmatched. In nucleotides, the CDR3 is TGTGCCACCAGTGGCAACCGGGACAGGGGAACTGGCGAGCAGTACTTC. This codes for CATSGNRDRGTGEQYF.

Only a few counts were recorded for this clonotype. The rearrangement joins TRBV7-9 to TRBJ1-4, with D possibly matching TRBD1 (6 bases). V gave up 2 bases and J gave up 4 bases, with 8 bases separating them. The CDR3 is 14 residues long. Germline CDR1 SEHNR, CDR2 FQNEAQ (reference sequence). The CDR3 DNA reads as TGTGCCAGCAGCTTAACAGGGAATAATGAAAAACTGTTTTTT. Its protein product is CASSLTGNNEKLFF.

The chain uses TRBV7-8 and TRBJ2-1; 10 nucleotides match TRBD2. Trimming took 4 bases from V and 7 from J; bases not matched to a gene: 10. CDR1 is SGHVS, CDR2 FQNEAQ, per germline. The CDR3 runs to 16 residues. CDR3 sequence (DNA): TGTGCCAGCAGCTCACGAGCGGGAGGGCCCAGGAATGAGCAGTTCTTC. Translated, it gives CASSSRAGGPRNEQFF.

The chain is built from TRBV5-6 and TRBJ1-1; D remains ambiguous. Trimming removed 1 base from V and 6 bases from J, with 7 bases in between. The germline V gene encodes CDR1 SGHDT and CDR2 YYEEEE. The CDR3 runs 12 residues. The CDR3 DNA reads as TGTGCCAGCAGCTTGCCGGGCGCTGAAGCTTTCTTT. Protein sequence: CASSLPGAEAFF.

Notes on this clonotype: This could be a read error, since a much larger clone is one nucleotide away. The rearrangement links TRBV20-1 to TRBJ2-7; possible D gene TRBD2, 5 bases. Trimming left V 7 bases short and J 2 bases short, with 12 bases between. Germline V gene lookup returns CDR1 DFQATT and CDR2 SNEGSKA (reference sequence). The CDR3 is 12 amino acids. The CDR3 loop is CSVARGTYEQYF. CDR3 coding DNA: TGCAGTGTGGCCCGGGGTACCTACGAGCAGTACTTC.

There are many counts of this clonotype. The rearrangement joins TRBV28 to TRBJ1-1, with D perhaps TRBD1 (6 bases). Trimming shortened V by 5 bases and J by 6 bases, and 10 bases separated the two germline ends. The CDR3 contains 12 residues. Germline values: CDR1 MDHEN, CDR2 SYDVKM. DNA for the CDR3: TGTGCCAGCAGTACAGGGTCCCCTGAAGCTTTCTTT. Translated: CASSTGSPEAFF.

This rearrangement joins TRBV19 to TRBJ2-1; D call uncertain. CDR1 LNHDA and CDR2 SQIVND come from the germline V gene (reference sequence). The CDR3 extends over 14 amino acids. V was cut by 5 bases and J by 4 bases, with 12 bases left in between. The CDR3 DNA sequence: TGTGCCAGTAGTCCCGTCGGGTGGTACAATGAGCAGTTCTTC. Protein sequence: CASSPVGWYNEQFF.

This clonotype was observed a handful of times. The chain carries TRBV5-6 and TRBJ2-2, with TRBD2 identical over 10 bases. Germline trimming cut 8 bases from V and 6 bases from J; bases unmatched to any gene: 13. CDR1 is SGHDT and CDR2 is YYEEEE in the germline V gene. CDR3 size: 16 residues. CDR3 coding DNA: TGTGCCAGTTGTCCCCAGGCCCTAGCGGGAGCCGGGGAGCTGTTTTTT. Residues: CASCPQALAGAGELFF.

This clonotype showed up many times. The rearrangement uses TRBV18 and TRBJ2-5; unclear D gene. The V end was cut by 3 bases, the J end by 9 bases, with 14 bases between. Per the germline V gene, CDR1 is KGHSH and CDR2 is LQKENI. CDR3 size: 13 residues. The CDR3 DNA reads TGTGCCAGCTCACCGCCGCCCCCGATGCCCCAGTACTTC. Amino acids: CASSPPPPMPQYF.

This clonotype was picked up many times. The chain is built from TRBV27 and TRBJ2-1; TRBD1 aligns across 10 bases. The CDR3 extends over 14 amino acids. V gave up 6 bases and J gave up 2 bases; unmatched junction bases: 1. Per the germline V gene, CDR1 is MNHEY and CDR2 is SMNVEV (reference sequence). This CDR3 is CASSGQGAYNEQFF. The DNA of the CDR3 is TGTGCCAGCAGCGGACAGGGGGCCTACAATGAGCAGTTCTTC.

In this sample, this clonotype turned up many times. The chain employs TRBV28 and TRBJ1-2, with 9 bases lining up with TRBD1. There are 15 residues in the CDR3. Germline V gene sequence: CDR1 MDHEN, CDR2 SYDVKM. Trimming took 4 bases from V and 5 from J; bases not matched to a gene: 8. The CDR3 region is CASSSSDRGPYGYTF. The CDR3, as DNA: TGTGCCAGCAGTTCCTCGGACAGGGGTCCATATGGCTACACCTTC.